Shown below are 20 T cell receptor beta chains from a single sample sequenced in a study of monozygotic twins with inflammatory bowel disease. TCRdb reworked the 5' RACE reads into one entry per CDR3 protein, no DNA. The record lists about 99,000 distinct CDR3 sequences, of which the ten most abundant hold around 1.9%. The sample was blood. Receptors originate from a human donor with ulcerative colitis or Crohn's disease, or a healthy co-twin of an affected twin (not recorded which).

The gene calls are TRBV7-9 and TRBJ1-1; TCRdb gives TRBD1 as the D gene, but with no DNA this cannot be confirmed. The length of the CDR3 is 13 residues. CDR1 SEHNR and CDR2 FQNEAQ come from the germline V gene (reference sequence). CDR3 loop: CASSSTGGLVAFF.

CDR3 amino acids: CASSVYAEGGKNTEAFF. The chain has TRBV5-1 and TRBJ1-1; TCRdb picks TRBD1, but there is no DNA to check that call. The germline V gene encodes CDR1 SGHRS and CDR2 YFSETQ. This CDR3 has 17 residues.

The V gene is TRBV3-1, the J gene TRBJ2-2. From germline, CDR1 is LGHDT and CDR2 YNNKEL (reference sequence). CDR3 length equals 13 residues. The CDR3 sequence is CASSQGGTGELFF.

The V call is TRBV28, the J call TRBJ2-5; absent DNA, TCRdb's TRBD1 call cannot be checked. The CDR3 contains 13 residues. CDR1 and CDR2 (germline): MDHEN, SYDVKM. The CDR3 sequence is CASSYPGMETQYF. Full variable domain (outside the CDR3, taken from reference TRBV28 and TRBJ2-5): DVKVTQSSRYLVKRTGEKVFLECVQDMDHENMFWYRQDPGLGLRLIYFSYDVKMKEKGDIPEGYSVSREKKERFSLILESASTNQTSMYLCASSYPGMETQYFGPGTRLLVL.

The genes are TRBV6-1 and TRBJ2-1. Germline assignment: CDR1 MNHNS and CDR2 SASEGT. The CDR3 has 15 residues. CDR3 in amino acids: CASSETEGSYNEQFF.

The J gene is TRBJ2-1, the V gene TRBV18; TCRdb outputs TRBD1, but without DNA this stays unchecked. The germline gives CDR1 KGHSH, CDR2 LQKENI. This CDR3 spans 15 amino acids. CDR3 region: CASSPPGQGAGEQFF. Full variable domain (outside the CDR3, taken from reference TRBV18 and TRBJ2-1): NAGVMQNPRHLVRRRGQEARLRCSPMKGHSHVYWYRQLPEEGLKFMVYLQKENIIDESGMPKERFSAEFPKEGPSILRIQQVVRGDSAAYFCASSPPGQGAGEQFFGPGTRLTVL.

This clonotype is called medium-sized (0.01 to 0.1%) based on its frequency. The chain is built from TRBV20-1 and TRBJ1-5. Germline CDR1 DFQATT, CDR2 SNEGSKA (reference sequence). This CDR3 is 15 amino acids long. CDR3 sequence: CSATKGRGDNQPQHF.

The V call is TRBV14, the J call TRBJ2-3. This CDR3 contains 12 residues. The germline V gene has CDR1 SGHDN and CDR2 FVKESK. The CDR3 spells CASSQASYTQYF.

The J gene is TRBJ2-1, the V gene TRBV7-2; there is no DNA to check the TCRdb D call of TRBD2. Per germline, CDR1 SGHTA and CDR2 FQGNSA. The CDR3 runs to 16 residues. The CDR3 protein is CASSLKRTGGSNEQFF.

The chain combines TRBV14 with TRBJ2-1; the D call of TRBD1 rests on TCRdb alone, since no DNA is present to check it. This CDR3 contains 16 residues. CDR1 and CDR2 (germline): SGHDN, FVKESK. CDR3 residues: CASSQGFHHVLDEQFF.

The J gene is TRBJ2-1, the V gene TRBV6-2 or TRBV6-3. Germline CDR1 and CDR2: MNHEY and SVGEGT. The CDR3 consists of 11 residues. This chain's CDR3 is CASSPSWEQFF.

V gene TRBV9 combines with J gene TRBJ2-2; the TRBD2 assignment by TCRdb is unverifiable without DNA. Germline V gene data show CDR1 as SGDLS and CDR2 as YYNGEE. The CDR3 consists of 19 residues. The CDR3 region is CASSVGTSGSNDETGELFF.

The CDR3 loop reads CAGKGLAGNEQFF. The chain is built from TRBV2 and TRBJ2-1; TCRdb's assignment of TRBD2 cannot be checked, as there is no DNA. Germline values: CDR1 SNHLY, CDR2 FYNNEI. The CDR3 runs to 13 residues.

The chain joins TRBV7-2 to TRBJ2-1; absent DNA, TCRdb's TRBD2 call cannot be checked. Germline loops: CDR1 SGHTA, CDR2 FQGNSA. This CDR3 contains 16 residues. This CDR3 is CASSLASRLAGDEQFF.

The CDR3 reads CASSVAGGDIAGYTF. The genes are TRBV9 and TRBJ1-2. The CDR3 length is 15 residues. Looked up from germline, CDR1 is SGDLS and CDR2 is YYNGEE. The whole variable domain, remainder taken from reference TRBV9 and TRBJ1-2, is DSGVTQTPKHLITATGQRVTLRCSPRSGDLSVYWYQQSLDQGLQFLIQYYNGEERAKGNILERFSAQQFPDLHSELNLSSLELGDSALYFCASSVAGGDIAGYTFGSGTRLTVV.

This chain connects TRBV18 to TRBJ2-7. The CDR3 is 12 residues long. Germline V gene lookup returns CDR1 KGHSH and CDR2 LQKENI. CDR3: CASSPAQTEQYF.

The rearrangement uses TRBV6-2 or TRBV6-3 and TRBJ2-1. CDR3 length: 15 amino acids. Germline V CDR1 and CDR2: MNHEY, SVGEGT. CDR3 sequence: CASSPPRDARNEQFF.

This clonotype is labeled medium-sized (0.01 to 0.1%) based on frequency. The chain is built from TRBV20-1 and TRBJ1-6; the D gene TCRdb calls, TRBD1, cannot be checked with no DNA. The CDR3 loop spans 16 amino acids. In germline, CDR1 is DFQATT, CDR2 SNEGSKA (reference sequence). The CDR3 is CSARGQGVSYNSPLHF.

The chain couples TRBV3-1 to TRBJ2-7; lacking DNA, the TRBD1 call made by TCRdb goes unchecked. Germline CDR1 reads LGHDT; CDR2 reads YNNKEL (reference sequence). The CDR3 has 13 amino acids. CDR3 loop: CASSLRGRYEQYF.

The CDR3: CASSRPQLAGGPGELFF. V is TRBV7-9 and J is TRBJ2-2; there is no DNA to check the TCRdb D call of TRBD2. CDR1 SEHNR and CDR2 FQNEAQ come from the germline V gene (reference sequence). This CDR3 has 17 residues.